The 25 T cell receptor beta chains given below trace back to one sample, sequenced in a study of blood T cells in healthy people across ages. Through a sample-barcoded 5' primer and a J-beta primer mix, a second PCR was run for roughly 6 to 12 cycles. TCRdb re-called the 5' RACE reads through MiXCR, storing one row per CDR3 protein. The top ten hold around 21% of the sample, which has about 970,000 distinct CDR3 sequences, around 54% seen once. The sample taken for sequencing was blood. The receptors originated from a woman aged 60-75 years in good health.

The rearrangement links TRBV12-3 or TRBV12-4 to TRBJ2-1; D unclear. The CDR3 runs 15 residues. Trimming took off 3 bases at V and 7 bases at J, with 16 bases between the two ends. The CDR3 is CASSLGSQVGNEQFF. The CDR3 nucleotides are TGTGCCAGCAGTTTGGGGTCCCAGGTGGGGAATGAGCAGTTCTTC.

The chain employs TRBV27 and TRBJ1-6; D not resolved. Trimming took off 8 bases at V and 5 bases at J, with 7 bases between the two ends. This CDR3 contains 12 residues. Germline CDR1 reads MNHEY; CDR2 reads SMNVEV (reference sequence). The CDR3 loop reads CASGRNNSPLHF. The DNA of the CDR3 is TGTGCCAGCGGGCGGAATAATTCACCCCTCCACTTT.

This clonotype has more than one count but fewer than ten. The rearrangement uses TRBV28 and TRBJ2-7; TRBD2 matches 12 bases. The V gene's germline CDR1 is MDHEN and CDR2 SYDVKM. There are 20 residues in the CDR3. V shed 1 base and J 3 bases; nucleotides not matched to a gene: 16. CDR3 in DNA: TGTGCCAGCAGTTTATATCCCGTTTTGACTAGCGGGAGCCAAGGCTACGAGCAGTACTTC. The encoded protein is CASSLYPVLTSGSQGYEQYF.

The chain is built from TRBV6-2 or TRBV6-3 and TRBJ2-1, with 7 bases identical to TRBD2. This CDR3 region has 14 residues. Germline CDR1 MNHEY, CDR2 SVGEGT. Unmatched junction bases numbered 7, after V lost 6 bases and J lost 5 bases. CDR3 DNA sequence: TGTGCCAGCAGGCTTAGCGGGCCGAACAATGAGCAGTTCTTC. Its protein is CASRLSGPNNEQFF.

This chain joins TRBV20-1 and TRBJ2-7; 7 nucleotides agree with TRBD1. V lost 3 bases, J lost 3 bases, and 8 bases stayed unmatched. CDR1 and CDR2 (germline): DFQATT, SNEGSKA (reference sequence). This CDR3 spans 14 amino acids. CDR3 sequence: CSASVTGVLYEQYF. The DNA of the CDR3 is TGCAGTGCTAGCGTTACAGGGGTGCTCTACGAGCAGTACTTC.

V is TRBV7-2 and J is TRBJ1-2; 7 positions match TRBD1. From germline, CDR1 is SGHTA and CDR2 FQGNSA. With V trimmed by 1 base and J by 4 bases, 6 bases remained unmatched. The CDR3 spans 15 residues. CDR3 sequence: CASSLVGGVAYGYTF. CDR3 DNA sequence: TGTGCCAGCAGCTTAGTAGGGGGCGTGGCCTATGGCTACACCTTC.

The chain uses TRBV4-1 and TRBJ2-3, with D possibly TRBD2 on 6 matching bases. Deletions cut 3 bases from V and 2 bases from J, with 21 bases between. Germline-derived CDR1 and CDR2 are MGHRA and YSYEKL. The CDR3 contains 18 residues. CDR3 sequence reads: CASSHRKGTGGYTDTQYF. The CDR3 nucleotides read TGCGCCAGCAGCCATCGGAAGGGGACTGGCGGATACACAGATACGCAGTATTTT.

This clonotype occurred a few times. The CDR3 DNA follows: TGTGCCAGCAGCCCTGGGAGGGGTGAGCAGTTCTTC. It translates to CASSPGRGEQFF. The rearrangement links TRBV11-2 to TRBJ2-1; 7 nucleotides line up with TRBD2. V lost 5 bases to trimming and J lost 9 bases; unmatched junction nucleotides: 4. Germline V CDR1 and CDR2: SGHAT, FQNNGV. The CDR3 is 12 amino acids.

The J gene is TRBJ2-1, the V gene TRBV15; either TRBD1 or TRBD2 may supply D (6 bases each). Trimming pared 1 base from V and 9 bases from J, leaving 19 bases between. From germline, CDR1 is LNHNV and CDR2 YYDKDF (reference sequence). The CDR3 is 16 residues long. DNA for the CDR3: TGTGCCACCAGCAGAGGTGGGCTGCTCGAGGGGGGTGAGCAGTTCTTC. Residues: CATSRGGLLEGGEQFF.

This clonotype was counted between two and nine times. This sequence joins TRBV30 and TRBJ2-4; the D call may be TRBD1 or TRBD2 (5 bases each). CDR1 and CDR2 from the germline V gene are GTSNPN and SVGIG (reference sequence). The CDR3 runs 15 residues. V was trimmed by 1 base and J by 7 bases, leaving 17 bases between them. DNA of the CDR3: TGTGCCTGGAGTGGTAGAGGGGTGTGGGTGAACATTCAGTACTTC. This encodes CAWSGRGVWVNIQYF.

This clonotype was counted only a few times. The chain is built from TRBV7-9 and TRBJ2-6; D is uncertain. Deletions cut 2 bases from V and 2 bases from J, with 10 bases between. The CDR3 is 16 residues long. Germline V CDR1 and CDR2: SEHNR, FQNEAQ (reference sequence). CDR3 sequence: CASSLLGMAGANVLTF. CDR3 DNA: TGTGCCAGCAGCTTACTAGGAATGGCTGGGGCCAACGTCCTGACTTTC.

This clonotype was counted between two and nine times. The CDR3 loop is CSAYGASWHEQFF. Here the CDR3 DNA reads TGCAGTGCATATGGCGCTAGCTGGCATGAGCAGTTCTTC. J is TRBJ2-1 and V is TRBV20-1, with D possibly matching TRBD2 (5 bases). CDR3 size: 13 residues. The V end lost 6 bases, the J end lost 8 bases, and 17 bases lay between the germline ends. Germline values: CDR1 DFQATT, CDR2 SNEGSKA (reference sequence).

The CDR3 reads CASSRSRDRDSPLHF. The CDR3 region has the DNA TGTGCCAGCAGTCGCAGCCGGGACAGGGATTCACCCCTCCACTTT. The V gene is TRBV6-5, the J gene TRBJ1-6; 9 bases match TRBD1. Germline V gives CDR1 MNHEY, CDR2 SVGAGI. This CDR3 has 15 amino acids. V lost 5 bases to trimming and J lost 8 bases; unmatched junction nucleotides: 7.

The chain employs TRBV6-5 and TRBJ2-3; TRBD2 might be the D (5 bases). V was trimmed by 5 bases and J by 2 bases, leaving 14 bases between them. CDR1 is MNHEY and CDR2 is SVGAGI in the germline V gene. The CDR3 has 15 residues. In DNA form, the CDR3 reads TGTGCCAGCAGTCCCGCGGGTAGCTACACAGATACGCAGTATTTT. Translated: CASSPAGSYTDTQYF.

Concerning this clonotype itself: This clone may be a read error of a much larger clone one base away. The genes are TRBV14 and TRBJ2-4; 10 bases map to TRBD2. This CDR3 has 14 amino acids. V shed 6 bases and J 13 bases; nucleotides not matched to a gene: 12. Germline-derived CDR1 and CDR2 are SGHDN and FVKESK. The CDR3 loop is CASREASGSARQYF. The CDR3 DNA reads TGTGCCAGCAGGGAAGCTAGCGGGAGTGCTCGGCAGTACTTC.

This chain uses TRBV27 with TRBJ2-7, with 7 nucleotides matching TRBD2. V gave up 6 bases and J gave up 6 bases; unmatched junction bases: 5. This CDR3 has 12 amino acids. Germline assignment: CDR1 MNHEY and CDR2 SMNVEV (reference sequence). Written as DNA, the CDR3 is TGTGCCAGCAGAACCGCGGGGGTCGAGCAGTACTTC. Translated, it gives CASRTAGVEQYF.

The genes are TRBV15 and TRBJ2-1, with no clear D. Germline V CDR1 and CDR2: LNHNV, YYDKDF (reference sequence). The CDR3 length is 12 residues. Trimming cost V 6 bases and J 7 bases, with 10 bases left between them. CDR3 sequence: CATSLVKNEQFF. The CDR3 nucleotides are TGTGCCACCAGTCTAGTCAAGAATGAGCAGTTCTTC.

J is TRBJ2-1 and V is TRBV12-3 or TRBV12-4, with a weak D call TRBD1 (6 bases). The J call is doubtful: the DNA matches TRBJ2-7 better. The CDR3 sequence is 14 residues long. CDR3 in amino acids: CASSSGQLGNEQYF. The CDR3, as DNA: TGTGCCAGCAGTTCAGGACAGTTGGGCAATGAGCAGTACTTC.

This clonotype appeared a few times. The chain couples TRBV2 to TRBJ2-4; TRBD1 aligns across 9 bases. Germline CDR1 is SNHLY and CDR2 is FYNNEI. Germline trimming cut 6 bases from V and 1 base from J; bases unmatched to any gene: 4. This CDR3 is 15 amino acids long. The CDR3 region has the DNA TGTGCCAGCAGGGAGACAGGGGGGGCCAAAAACATTCAGTACTTC. It specifies CASRETGGAKNIQYF.

This clonotype has a handful of counts. The chain carries TRBV28 and TRBJ2-5; 9 nucleotides agree with TRBD1. Germline V gene sequence: CDR1 MDHEN, CDR2 SYDVKM. The V segment lost 3 bases and the J segment 5 bases; nucleotides outside the gene matches: 7. The CDR3 consists of 15 residues. Here the CDR3 DNA reads TGTGCCAGCAGTTTTGGGACAGGGTCTAAGGAGACCCAGTACTTC. It translates to CASSFGTGSKETQYF.

The chain carries TRBV6-1 and TRBJ1-2, with TRBD1 matching 7 bases. Looked up from germline, CDR1 is MNHNS and CDR2 is SASEGT. Unmatched junction bases numbered 2, after V lost 3 bases and J lost 4 bases. This CDR3 is built from 13 residues. Here the CDR3 reads CASSERGPYGYTF. The DNA of the CDR3 is TGTGCCAGCAGTGAGAGGGGGCCCTATGGCTACACCTTC.

The sample holds one count of this clonotype. This chain uses TRBV6-2 or TRBV6-3 with TRBJ2-3, with D uncertain. The CDR3 is 18 residues long. Per the germline V gene, CDR1 is MNHEY and CDR2 is SVGEGT. Deletions cut 0 bases from V and 5 bases from J, with 21 bases between. The CDR3 region is CASSYSIQRPSSQDTQYF. DNA for the CDR3: TGTGCCAGCAGTTACTCGATTCAGCGCCCTTCGAGTCAAGATACGCAGTATTTT.

This chain links TRBV5-6 with TRBJ2-7; D unclear. The tail of the sequence fits TRBJ2-5 better, so the J call may be wrong. This CDR3 region has 17 residues. Germline V CDR1 and CDR2: SGHDT, YYEEEE. This CDR3 is CASSFPPVAGRRETQYF. In DNA form, the CDR3 reads TGTGCCAGCAGCTTTCCTCCGGTGGCCGGGCGGCGAGAGACCCAGTACTTC.

This clonotype was seen more than once but under ten times. The rearrangement uses TRBV29-1 and TRBJ2-1, with 12 nucleotides matching TRBD2. This CDR3 contains 17 residues. With 4 bases clipped from V and 0 bases from J, the junction kept 7 bases outside the gene matches. The V gene's germline CDR1 is SQVTM and CDR2 ANQGSEA. CDR3 DNA: TGCAGCGTTGGACTAGCGGGAGCAGCCAGCTCCTACAATGAGCAGTTCTTC. Translating it yields CSVGLAGAASSYNEQFF.

This chain uses TRBV28 with TRBJ2-2, with TRBD2 matching 7 bases. Germline V lookup: CDR1 MDHEN, CDR2 SYDVKM. The CDR3 is 16 amino acids. Germline trimming cut 6 bases from V and 2 bases from J; bases unmatched to any gene: 9. The CDR3 loop reads CASSSPSGPNTGELFF. The DNA for the CDR3 is TGTGCCAGCAGCTCACCTAGCGGACCTAACACCGGGGAGCTGTTTTTT.